The rows below give T cell receptor beta chains drawn from one sample of a study of blood T cell repertoires in COVID-19. Profiled with immunoSEQ multiplex PCR; TCRdb holds only in-frame clones, not every one. The data show 370,000 or so clones, with 81% seen just once and 0.85% to 1.2% held by the top ten. Sequencing used peripheral blood. The receptors originated from a human donor with acute or convalescent COVID-19. The donor label of this sample is uncertain. CDR3s include the opening cysteine and the closing phenylalanine or tryptophan. The D gene is left open where the match is weak. Some rows have no size entry. The others give once, few or many, or a class for an expanded clone.

>TRBD1|-|TRBV24-1|TRBJ1-2
CATSDPRQGVNYGYTF
TGTGCCACCAGTGACCCTAGGCAGGGGGTTAACTATGGCTACACCTTC
>TRBD2|-|TRBV7-8|TRBJ2-3
CASSPGRGLGGPTDTQYF
TGTGCCAGCAGCCCCGGTCGGGGACTAGGGGGACCAACAGATACGCAGTATTTT
>-|-|TRBV4-2|TRBJ2-6
CASSQPQVRSGANVLTF
TGTGCCAGCAGCCAACCACAGGTTCGCTCTGGGGCCAACGTCCTGACTTTC
>-|-|TRBV5-1|TRBJ1-1
CASSLPGNTEAFF
TGCGCCAGCAGCTTACCAGGGAACACTGAAGCTTTCTTT
>-|-|TRBV30|TRBJ1-5
CAWSITGQLNQPQHF
TGTGCCTGGAGTATAACGGGACAACTAAATCAGCCCCAGCATTTT
>-|once|TRBV28|TRBJ1-5
CASSLSGNTQPQHF
TGTGCCAGCAGTTTATCAGGGAATACTCAGCCCCAGCATTTT
>TRBD1|-|TRBV18|TRBJ1-2
CASSPNRGLSGYTF
TGTGCCAGCTCACCAAACAGGGGGCTATCTGGCTACACCTTC
>TRBD1|-|TRBV2|TRBJ1-2
CASSEQGAGGYTF
TGTGCCAGCAGTGAACAGGGGGCTGGTGGCTACACCTTC
>-|-|TRBV2|TRBJ2-3
CASSEEPAAPDTQYF
TGTGCCAGCAGCGAGGAGCCAGCGGCCCCAGATACGCAGTATTTT
>TRBD1|few|TRBV28|TRBJ2-7
CASSPRYGTGTTSYEQYF
TGTGCCAGCAGTCCCCGATACGGGACAGGGACGACTTCCTACGAGCAGTACTTC
>-|-|TRBV5-1|TRBJ2-5
CASSLAGQGTQYF
TGCGCCAGCAGCTTGGCAGGCCAAGGGACCCAGTACTTC
>TRBD2|-|TRBV18|TRBJ2-5
CASSPLGLARETQYF
TGTGCCAGCTCACCGCTTGGACTAGCGAGAGAGACCCAGTACTTC
>-|-|TRBV2|TRBJ1-4
CASIGSQGNEKLFF
TGTGCCAGCATAGGTTCCCAGGGTAATGAAAAACTGTTTTTT
>-|-|TRBV12-3/TRBV12-4|TRBJ1-1
CASSLASGTEAFF
TGTGCCAGCAGTTTAGCGTCGGGCACTGAAGCTTTCTTT
>TRBD1|once|TRBV4-2|TRBJ2-4
CASSQQGEKAKNIQYF
TGTGCCAGCAGCCAACAGGGGGAGAAGGCCAAAAACATTCAGTACTTC
>-|once|TRBV5-1|TRBJ1-4
CASSHQLTATNEKLFF
TGCGCCAGCAGCCACCAACTCACGGCAACTAATGAAAAACTGTTTTTT
>TRBD1|few|TRBV6-6|TRBJ1-2
CASSRGGQVYGYTF
TGTGCCAGCAGTCGAGGCGGACAGGTCTATGGCTACACCTTC
>-|-|TRBV21-1|TRBJ2-1
CASSKGGINEQFF
TGTGCCAGCAGCAAGGGAGGGATCAATGAGCAGTTCTTC
>-|-|TRBV6-1|TRBJ1-2
CASSETAEGHGYTF
TGTGCCAGCAGTGAAACCGCGGAGGGGCACGGCTACACCTTC
>-|-|TRBV7-2|TRBJ1-3
CASSFGSSGNTIYF
TGTGCCAGCAGCTTCGGGAGCTCTGGAAACACCATATATTTT